This is a list of T cell receptor beta chains from one sample in a study of T-cell reconstitution after alpha-beta-depleted transplantation in children. TCRdb reprocessed the PCR reads via MiXCR and lists one record per CDR3 protein. The repertoire holds 610,000 or so distinct CDR3 sequences, with 25% to 30% as singletons. Sequenced material: PBMCs, taken before TCRalphabeta/CD19-depleted stem cell transplant. Source of these receptors: a boy younger than two with Wiskott-Aldrich syndrome, due to receive a stem cell transplant. CDR3s include the opening cysteine and the closing phenylalanine or tryptophan. D genes are given only for firm matches. A clone size is listed for some rows: how often the clone was seen (once, few, many), or a class if it is expanded.

CDR3 DNA: TGCGCCAGCAGCTTGGTTATCCGGCAGGGCTACGAGCAGTACTTC
CDR3 protein: CASSLVIRQGYEQYF
clone size: -
J gene: TRBJ2-7
V gene: TRBV5-1
D gene: -

CDR3 DNA: TGTGCCAGCATCAATCATCAGCCCCAGCATTTT
CDR3 protein: CASINHQPQHF
clone size: -
J gene: TRBJ1-5
V gene: TRBV7-6
D gene: -

CDR3 DNA: TGCGCCAGCAGCTTGTTTCGGATTGGCACAGATACGCAGTATTTT
CDR3 protein: CASSLFRIGTDTQYF
clone size: -
J gene: TRBJ2-3
V gene: TRBV5-1
D gene: -

CDR3 DNA: TGTGCCAGCAGTTTGGGCCTCGGGGGGCCGGCTGAAGCTTTCTTT
CDR3 protein: CASSLGLGGPAEAFF
clone size: few
J gene: TRBJ1-1
V gene: TRBV12-3/TRBV12-4
D gene: -

CDR3 DNA: TGTGCCAGCTCACCATTCAAAGCCGGGACAGGGGGCGCCTACGGTGAAAAACTGTTTTTT
CDR3 protein: CASSPFKAGTGGAYGEKLFF
clone size: once
J gene: TRBJ1-4
V gene: TRBV18
D gene: TRBD1

CDR3 DNA: TGCGCCAGCAGCCAGGCATCAGATACGCAGTATTTT
CDR3 protein: CASSQASDTQYF
clone size: few
J gene: TRBJ2-3
V gene: TRBV5-1
D gene: -

CDR3 DNA: TGTGCCAGCAGTTACGGGGCTCTCAACAATGAGCAGTTCTTC
CDR3 protein: CASSYGALNNEQFF
clone size: -
J gene: TRBJ2-1
V gene: TRBV6-5
D gene: -

CDR3 DNA: TGTGCCAGCTCACCACGGGTCGGGGGGCTCTCCTACGAGCAGTACTTC
CDR3 protein: CASSPRVGGLSYEQYF
clone size: few
J gene: TRBJ2-7
V gene: TRBV18
D gene: -

CDR3 DNA: TGTGCCAGCAGCTTAGCCGCGGGACCCGGGGAGCTGTTTTTT
CDR3 protein: CASSLAAGPGELFF
clone size: few
J gene: TRBJ2-2
V gene: TRBV7-9
D gene: -

CDR3 DNA: TGTGCCAGCTCACCACCGATCGGTATTGTGGAGACCCAGTACTTC
CDR3 protein: CASSPPIGIVETQYF
clone size: -
J gene: TRBJ2-5
V gene: TRBV18
D gene: -

CDR3 DNA: TGCAGTGCTAGTTATGGGGGGGGGAAACCTAGCACAGATACGCAGTATTTT
CDR3 protein: CSASYGGGKPSTDTQYF
clone size: few
J gene: TRBJ2-3
V gene: TRBV20-1
D gene: TRBD2

CDR3 DNA: TGCAGTGCTAGACTAGCGGTTAATGAGCAGTTCTTC
CDR3 protein: CSARLAVNEQFF
clone size: -
J gene: TRBJ2-1
V gene: TRBV20-1
D gene: TRBD2

CDR3 DNA: TGTGCCAGCAGTTTCTTCCCACGCGGTGGGGAGCTGTTTTTT
CDR3 protein: CASSFFPRGGELFF
clone size: few
J gene: TRBJ2-2
V gene: TRBV12-3/TRBV12-4
D gene: -

CDR3 DNA: TGTGCCAGCAGCCGCGGTCTCCCGCCCCGTCAGGCTGAAGCTTTCTTT
CDR3 protein: CASSRGLPPRQAEAFF
clone size: few
J gene: TRBJ1-1
V gene: TRBV6-1
D gene: -

CDR3 DNA: TGTGCCAGCAGTTTCTCGGGACAGACAGTGGACACTGAAGCTTTCTTT
CDR3 protein: CASSFSGQTVDTEAFF
clone size: -
J gene: TRBJ1-1
V gene: TRBV27
D gene: TRBD1

CDR3 DNA: TGTGCCAGCAACGAGCTTACTAGCACAGATACGCAGTATTTT
CDR3 protein: CASNELTSTDTQYF
clone size: -
J gene: TRBJ2-3
V gene: TRBV12-3/TRBV12-4
D gene: -

CDR3 DNA: TGTGCCAGCAGTTTTAGGGGAGATACGCAGTATTTT
CDR3 protein: CASSFRGDTQYF
clone size: many
J gene: TRBJ2-3
V gene: TRBV12-3/TRBV12-4
D gene: -

CDR3 DNA: TGTGCCAGCAGTGAAGCTATGACAGGTGGGGGAGATACGCAGTATTTT
CDR3 protein: CASSEAMTGGGDTQYF
clone size: -
J gene: TRBJ2-3
V gene: TRBV2
D gene: -

CDR3 DNA: TGCAGTGCTACGGACAGGGGGGACACCGGGGAGCTGTTTTTT
CDR3 protein: CSATDRGDTGELFF
clone size: -
J gene: TRBJ2-2
V gene: TRBV20-1
D gene: TRBD1

CDR3 DNA: TGTGCTAGTGGGGAGGGTCGCAACAATGAGCAGTTCTTC
CDR3 protein: CASGEGRNNEQFF
clone size: -
J gene: TRBJ2-1
V gene: TRBV12-5
D gene: -

CDR3 DNA: TGCAGCGTTGGGGGGGGGAGCCCCAGCAATGAGCAGTTCTTC
CDR3 protein: CSVGGGSPSNEQFF
clone size: -
J gene: TRBJ2-1
V gene: TRBV29-1
D gene: TRBD2

CDR3 DNA: TGTGCCAGCAGCCCGACGGTGAACACCGGGGAGCTGTTTTTT
CDR3 protein: CASSPTVNTGELFF
clone size: few
J gene: TRBJ2-2
V gene: TRBV7-9
D gene: -

CDR3 DNA: TGTGCCAGCAGCTTAGCTGTGACCCAGAGAAATGAGCAGTTCTTC
CDR3 protein: CASSLAVTQRNEQFF
clone size: many
J gene: TRBJ2-1
V gene: TRBV7-6
D gene: -

CDR3 DNA: TGCGCCAGCACCGGACTAGGGTTTGAGCAGTTCTTC
CDR3 protein: CASTGLGFEQFF
clone size: -
J gene: TRBJ2-1
V gene: TRBV10-2
D gene: TRBD2

CDR3 DNA: TGTGCCAGCAGTTTCCGGGGGGCCAACACCATATATTTT
CDR3 protein: CASSFRGANTIYF
clone size: few
J gene: TRBJ1-3
V gene: TRBV12-3/TRBV12-4
D gene: -

CDR3 DNA: TGTGCCAGCAGCTTAGTTGGGACTAGCAGCAATGAGCAGTTCTTC
CDR3 protein: CASSLVGTSSNEQFF
clone size: few
J gene: TRBJ2-1
V gene: TRBV7-8
D gene: TRBD2

CDR3 DNA: TGCGCCAGCAGCTTGGAAGGGGTCAATGTCGAAAAACTGTTTTTT
CDR3 protein: CASSLEGVNVEKLFF
clone size: -
J gene: TRBJ1-4
V gene: TRBV5-1
D gene: -

CDR3 DNA: TGTGCCTGGAGTCGACAGGGGGCCTCCTACAATGAGCAGTTCTTC
CDR3 protein: CAWSRQGASYNEQFF
clone size: few
J gene: TRBJ2-1
V gene: TRBV30
D gene: TRBD1

CDR3 DNA: TGTGCCAGCAGTCCCGACCTCTGGACTAGCAGATCCTACAATGAGCAGTTCTTC
CDR3 protein: CASSPDLWTSRSYNEQFF
clone size: -
J gene: TRBJ2-1
V gene: TRBV12-3/TRBV12-4
D gene: TRBD2

CDR3 DNA: TGCAGTGCTACTCATCGAGATACGCAGTATTTT
CDR3 protein: CSATHRDTQYF
clone size: -
J gene: TRBJ2-3
V gene: TRBV20-1
D gene: -

CDR3 DNA: TGCAGTGCTAGAGATATGACGGGGCCCACAGATACGCAGTATTTT
CDR3 protein: CSARDMTGPTDTQYF
clone size: few
J gene: TRBJ2-3
V gene: TRBV20-1
D gene: -

CDR3 DNA: TGCAGTGCAGTAGGTGGGCCCTTGTACCAAGAGACCCAGTACTTC
CDR3 protein: CSAVGGPLYQETQYF
clone size: -
J gene: TRBJ2-5
V gene: TRBV20-1
D gene: -

CDR3 DNA: TGTGCCAGCAGCCTGGGACAGGGGGTCAACAATGAGCAGTTCTTC
CDR3 protein: CASSLGQGVNNEQFF
clone size: few
J gene: TRBJ2-1
V gene: TRBV5-5
D gene: TRBD1

CDR3 DNA: TGTGCCAGCAGTGAACCGGGACAGGGGCTGGAGACCCAGTACTTC
CDR3 protein: CASSEPGQGLETQYF
clone size: few
J gene: TRBJ2-5
V gene: TRBV25-1
D gene: TRBD1

CDR3 DNA: TGCGCCAGCAGCTTAAGTCCCTATGGCACTGAAGCTTTCTTT
CDR3 protein: CASSLSPYGTEAFF
clone size: -
J gene: TRBJ1-1
V gene: TRBV5-1
D gene: -

CDR3 DNA: TGTGCCAGCAGCTACATATTGGCGGGCGCCAATGAGCAGTTCTTC
CDR3 protein: CASSYILAGANEQFF
clone size: -
J gene: TRBJ2-1
V gene: TRBV11-1
D gene: -

CDR3 DNA: TGCAGTGCTAGCCCCCTGACAGGGATTGGGTACAATGAGCAGTTCTTC
CDR3 protein: CSASPLTGIGYNEQFF
clone size: few
J gene: TRBJ2-1
V gene: TRBV20-1
D gene: TRBD1

CDR3 DNA: TGTGCCAGCAGCCAAGCTCCAGTAGCGGGAACCACAGATACGCAGTATTTT
CDR3 protein: CASSQAPVAGTTDTQYF
clone size: -
J gene: TRBJ2-3
V gene: TRBV4-2
D gene: TRBD2